Listed here are 10 T cell receptor beta chains from one sample, sequenced in a study of blood T cell repertoires in COVID-19. Sequencing used immunoSEQ multiplex PCR; TCRdb keeps in-frame clones, though not all of them. The sample lists 300,000 to 450,000 clones, 80% to 90% seen once, with about 2.9% in the top ten. Sequenced sample: peripheral blood. The receptors derive from a woman aged 25 to 39 with COVID-19, enrolled during active disease.

The chain is built from TRBV29-1 and TRBJ2-3; D possibly corresponds to TRBD1 (5 bases). The ends were cut back, 3 bases at V and 0 bases at J, with 10 bases in the middle. The length of the CDR3 is 14 residues. Germline CDR1 is SQVTM and CDR2 is ANQGSEA. Here the CDR3 DNA reads TGCAGCGTTGACAGGACACCTAGCACAGATACGCAGTATTTT. This sequence encodes CSVDRTPSTDTQYF.

The V and J genes are TRBV19 and TRBJ1-2, with TRBD1 matching over 8 bases. CDR1 LNHDA and CDR2 SQIVND come from the germline V gene (reference sequence). Trimming at V came to 4 bases and at J to 4 bases, leaving 5 bases not matched to a gene. CDR3 length equals 14 residues. The CDR3 reads CASSRPGQGYGYTF. CDR3 DNA sequence: TGTGCCAGTAGTAGGCCCGGACAGGGCTATGGCTACACCTTC.

This clone was observed at least ten times. V and J are TRBV30 and TRBJ2-1; 9 bases line up with TRBD2. CDR1 is GTSNPN and CDR2 is SVGIG in the germline V gene (reference sequence). The V and J ends lost 0 bases and 14 bases, in that order; junction bases with no gene match: 8. The CDR3 extends over 13 amino acids. The DNA of the CDR3 is TGTGCCTGGAGTGTCCTAGCGGGATATGGCGAGTTCTTC. It specifies CAWSVLAGYGEFF. The whole variable domain, filled in from reference TRBV30 and TRBJ2-1, reads SQTIHQWPATLVQPVGSPLSLECTVEGTSNPNLYWYRQAAGRGLQLLFYSVGIGQISSEVPQNLSASRPQDRQFILSSKKLLLSDSGFYLCAWSVLAGYGEFFGPGTRLTVL.

J is TRBJ2-1 and V is TRBV3-1 (or the pseudogene TRBV3-2); tentatively, D is TRBD2 (5 bases). Trimming took 2 bases from V and 3 from J, leaving 8 bases between them. The CDR3 extends over 14 amino acids. CDR1 and CDR2 (germline): LGHDT, YNNKEL (reference sequence). The CDR3 reads CASSQNEGYNEQFF. The CDR3 region has the DNA TGTGCCAGCAGCCAAAATGAGGGCTACAATGAGCAGTTCTTC.

CDR3 protein: CASSVAGTGVSGANVLTF. The CDR3 DNA sequence: TGTGCCAGCAGCGTGGCCGGGACAGGGGTCTCTGGGGCCAACGTCCTGACTTTC. The V and J genes are TRBV5-4 and TRBJ2-6; 10 bases match TRBD1. Germline V gene lookup returns CDR1 SGHNT and CDR2 YYREEE (reference sequence). The V gene end was trimmed by 4 bases and the J gene end by 0 bases; junction bases not matched to a gene: 7. The CDR3 covers 18 residues.

This rearrangement joins TRBV5-8 to TRBJ1-2; no definite D call. The CDR3 spans 13 residues. Germline V gives CDR1 SGHTS, CDR2 YDEGEE. Trimming left V 4 bases short and J 4 bases short, with 11 bases between. DNA of the CDR3: TGTGCCAGCAGCCGGACTGAACCCTATGGCTACACCTTC. It encodes CASSRTEPYGYTF.

The V gene is TRBV15, the J gene TRBJ2-3; TRBD2 matches at 8 bases. Germline CDR1 reads LNHNV; CDR2 reads YYDKDF (reference sequence). The CDR3 loop spans 16 amino acids. V lost 3 bases, J lost 4 bases, and 9 bases stayed unmatched. The CDR3 spells CATSSKRENVPDTQYF. The DNA for the CDR3 is TGTGCCACCAGCAGCAAGCGGGAGAATGTCCCAGATACGCAGTATTTT.

This clone was detected a few times. This chain links TRBV7-9 with TRBJ1-3; possible D gene TRBD1, 6 bases. The CDR3 sequence is 14 residues long. Deletions cut 7 bases from V and 8 bases from J, with 18 bases between. CDR1 and CDR2 from the germline V gene are SEHNR and FQNEAQ (reference sequence). CDR3 loop: CASTWAGELDTIYF. Here the CDR3 DNA reads TGTGCCAGCACCTGGGCAGGGGAACTAGACACCATATATTTT.

V usage is TRBV9 and J usage is TRBJ2-1, with D possibly TRBD2 on 5 matching bases. V was trimmed by 0 bases and J by 6 bases, leaving 7 bases between them. CDR1 and CDR2 (germline): SGDLS, YYNGEE. This CDR3 has 13 residues. The CDR3 DNA follows: TGTGCCAGCAGCGTAGTTAGCGCCAATGAGCAGTTCTTC. This gives the protein CASSVVSANEQFF.

This clone came up once. The chain recombines TRBV7-2 with TRBJ2-2, with 7 bases that match TRBD1. The germline CDR1 and CDR2 sequences are SGHTA and FQGNSA. The J segment lost 6 bases and the V segment lost 5 bases, leaving 6 bases of the junction unmatched. CDR3 length equals 14 residues. CDR3 sequence reads: CASSQNRGAGELFF. The CDR3 nucleotides are TGTGCCAGCAGCCAAAACAGGGGCGCCGGGGAGCTGTTTTTT.